The 24 T cell receptor beta chains given below trace back to one sample, sequenced in a study of blood T cell repertoires in COVID-19. Some clones are missing from TCRdb's copy, which holds only in-frame ones; the method was immunoSEQ multiplex PCR. Among under 130,000 clones listed, more than 80% were seen once. Sequencing was done on a sample of peripheral blood. All receptors come from an elderly woman with acute or convalescent COVID-19.

The chain has TRBV6-5 and TRBJ2-7; D may be TRBD1 (6 bases). Trimming cost V 4 bases and J 2 bases, with 18 bases left between them. The germline gives CDR1 MNHEY, CDR2 SVGAGI. The CDR3 extends over 16 amino acids. CDR3 in DNA: TGTGCCAGCAGTTCCCTCGGGACACGGGACACCTACGAGCAGTACTTC. It codes for CASSSLGTRDTYEQYF.

V and J are TRBV18 and TRBJ1-3, with TRBD1 matching over 11 bases. The CDR3 totals 14 residues. Trimming cost V 3 bases and J 8 bases; bases outside gene matches: 3. CDR1 is KGHSH and CDR2 is LQKENI in the germline V gene. This CDR3 is CASSPGQGEHTIYF. CDR3 coding DNA: TGTGCCAGCTCACCGGGACAGGGGGAGCACACCATATATTTT.

The chain uses TRBV28 and TRBJ1-6; perhaps TRBD1 as D (6 bases). The CDR3 consists of 14 residues. V was clipped by 3 bases and J by 5 bases, with 8 bases between them. Germline CDR1 is MDHEN and CDR2 is SYDVKM. The CDR3 coding sequence is TGTGCCAGCAGTTTTTACAGGGATAATTCACCCCTCCACTTT. Protein: CASSFYRDNSPLHF.

The gene calls are TRBV11-2 and TRBJ2-3; possibly TRBD1 for D (6 bases). The CDR3 runs to 16 residues. V was cut by 2 bases and J by 1 base, with 13 bases left in between. Germline V gene lookup returns CDR1 SGHAT and CDR2 FQNNGV. This CDR3 is CASSLRTAGGTDTQYF. The CDR3, as DNA: TGTGCCAGCAGCTTAAGGACAGCCGGAGGCACAGATACGCAGTATTTT. Complete variable domain (other parts from reference TRBV11-2 and TRBJ2-3): EAGVAQSPRYKIIEKRQSVAFWCNPISGHATLYWYQQILGQGPKLLIQFQNNGVVDDSQLPKDRFSAERLKGVDSTLKIQPAKLEDSAVYLCASSLRTAGGTDTQYFGPGTRLTVL.

This clone was seen once. This chain links TRBV7-3 with TRBJ1-2; D is unclear. Germline V lookup: CDR1 SGHTA, CDR2 FQGTGA. The V end lost 0 bases, the J end lost 7 bases, and 15 bases lay between the germline ends. There are 15 residues in the CDR3. CDR3 loop: CASSLTPSNPSGYTF. CDR3 nucleotide sequence: TGTGCCAGCAGCTTAACTCCCAGTAATCCCTCTGGCTACACCTTC.

The chain recombines TRBV12-3 or TRBV12-4 with TRBJ1-4; D gene uncertain. The CDR3 length is 13 residues. The V gene lost 6 bases and the J gene lost 5 bases, with 10 bases spanning the gap. The chain's CDR3 is CASSEGLNEKLFF. CDR3 nucleotide sequence: TGTGCCAGCAGCGAGGGTTTGAATGAAAAACTGTTTTTT.

CDR3 amino acids: CASADRDRSSYNEQFF. The DNA of the CDR3 is TGCGCCAGCGCGGATCGGGATCGAAGCTCCTACAATGAGCAGTTCTTC. V usage is TRBV5-1 and J usage is TRBJ2-1, with D possibly matching TRBD2 (5 bases). V was shortened by 7 bases and J by 0 bases, with 17 bases between the two germline ends. The germline V gene encodes CDR1 SGHRS and CDR2 YFSETQ. The CDR3 has 16 residues.

The chain combines TRBV9 with TRBJ1-1; 7 nucleotides match TRBD1. This CDR3 has 15 residues. The junction had 9 bases not matched to a gene; V was cut back by 3 bases and J by 4 bases. Per germline, CDR1 SGDLS and CDR2 YYNGEE. CDR3 in DNA: TGTGCCAGCAGCGGGGGGACAGAAAGGAGCACTGAAGCTTTCTTT. Translated, it gives CASSGGTERSTEAFF.

The chain has TRBV18 and TRBJ1-2, with a possible D match to TRBD1 (6 bases). The V and J ends lost 3 bases and 5 bases respectively, with 22 bases between them. Per the germline V gene, CDR1 is KGHSH and CDR2 is LQKENI. The CDR3 covers 17 residues. CDR3 nucleotides: TGTGCCAGCTCACCGCCCCAGGGGCTCGAGGTCCAATATGGCTACACCTTC. This encodes CASSPPQGLEVQYGYTF.

The CDR3 nucleotides read TGTGCCAGCAGTGAATCGGGGACTAGCGGCACAGATACGCAGTATTTT. This codes for CASSESGTSGTDTQYF. The gene calls are TRBV2 and TRBJ2-3, with 10 bases aligning to TRBD2. Per germline, CDR1 SNHLY and CDR2 FYNNEI. J lost 1 base, V lost 2 bases, and 3 bases had no gene match. CDR3 length: 16 residues.

The V call is TRBV28, the J call TRBJ1-5; 8 nucleotides match TRBD1. This CDR3 contains 15 residues. Germline trimming cut 6 bases from V and 4 bases from J; bases unmatched to any gene: 8. Looked up from germline, CDR1 is MDHEN and CDR2 is SYDVKM. The CDR3 here is CASSRDRGSNQPQHF. For the CDR3, the DNA is TGTGCCAGCAGCCGCGACAGGGGCTCGAATCAGCCCCAGCATTTT.

This clone came up once. The chain joins TRBV6-2 or TRBV6-3 to TRBJ1-5; TRBD1 matches at 8 bases. The CDR3 consists of 19 residues. Germline trimming cut 5 bases from V and 6 bases from J; bases unmatched to any gene: 21. The germline gives CDR1 MNHEY, CDR2 SVGEGT. CDR3 bases: TGTGCCAGCAGTCGGCAGCCTCGGACAGGGAGGCTGACATCTCAGCCCCAGCATTTT. Protein sequence: CASSRQPRTGRLTSQPQHF.

The chain couples TRBV6-5 to TRBJ2-7, with TRBD2 as a possible D gene (6 bases). CDR3 size: 13 residues. The V gene lost 2 bases and the J gene lost 7 bases, with 12 bases spanning the gap. Germline assignment: CDR1 MNHEY and CDR2 SVGAGI. CDR3 amino acids: CASSYPGEREQYF. CDR3 sequence (DNA): TGTGCCAGCAGTTACCCGGGGGAACGAGAGCAGTACTTC.

This clone occurred once. V and J are TRBV28 and TRBJ1-2, with no clear D. This CDR3 is 13 amino acids long. Germline V gene sequence: CDR1 MDHEN, CDR2 SYDVKM. Trimming shortened V by 3 bases and J by 0 bases, and 5 bases separated the two germline ends. CDR3 region: CASSLRANYGYTF. As DNA, the CDR3 is TGTGCCAGCAGTTTGAGGGCTAACTATGGCTACACCTTC.

V usage is TRBV30 and J usage is TRBJ1-2; 7 nucleotides line up with TRBD1. This CDR3 is built from 11 residues. V dropped 5 bases and J dropped 3; count of bases not matched to a gene: 0. Germline CDR1 is GTSNPN and CDR2 is SVGIG (reference sequence). CDR3 DNA: TGTGCCTGGGACAGGGACTATGGCTACACCTTC. Translated, it gives CAWDRDYGYTF.

The V and J genes are TRBV18 and TRBJ1-1; D is unresolved. CDR3 length equals 15 residues. The V gene's germline CDR1 is KGHSH and CDR2 LQKENI. The V gene lost 1 base and the J gene lost 1 base, with 10 bases spanning the gap. CDR3 amino acids: CASSPLPHQNTEAFF. DNA for the CDR3: TGTGCCAGCTCACCACTACCACATCAGAACACTGAAGCTTTCTTT.

The chain has TRBV5-4 and TRBJ1-2; 7 bases map to TRBD1. The CDR3 runs to 13 residues. After removal of 7 bases from V and 5 bases from J, the junction contained 8 bases not matched to a gene. The V gene's germline CDR1 is SGHNT and CDR2 YYREEE (reference sequence). CDR3 coding DNA: TGTGCCAGCTCAAGGACAGGATTTTATGGCTACACCTTC. Translated, it gives CASSRTGFYGYTF.

The J gene is TRBJ2-3, the V gene TRBV6-6, with D perhaps TRBD2 (5 bases). The CDR3 loop spans 12 amino acids. Germline CDR1 and CDR2: MNHNY and SVGAGI (reference sequence). Trimming took 10 bases from V and 2 from J, leaving 10 bases between them. This CDR3 is CATTKLTDTQYF. DNA of the CDR3: TGTGCCACGACTAAGCTCACAGATACGCAGTATTTT.

The chain is built from TRBV7-2 and TRBJ2-6; no definite D call. The CDR3 has 16 amino acids. Germline assignment: CDR1 SGHTA and CDR2 FQGNSA. The V and J ends lost 0 bases and 2 bases respectively, with 8 bases between them. The CDR3 coding sequence is TGTGCCAGCAGCTTAGCGTTTTTCGCTGGGGCCAACGTCCTGACTTTC. Translating gives CASSLAFFAGANVLTF.

This clone occurred once. This chain joins TRBV7-8 and TRBJ1-1, with D tentatively TRBD1 (5 bases). Germline CDR1 reads SGHVS; CDR2 reads FQNEAQ. Trimming removed 5 bases from V and 4 bases from J, with 20 bases in between. This CDR3 region has 16 residues. The CDR3: CASSPTEGLGGTEAFF. The CDR3 DNA is TGTGCCAGCAGCCCGACCGAGGGACTCGGCGGCACTGAAGCTTTCTTT. The full variable domain, rest sourced from reference TRBV7-8 and TRBJ1-1, is GAGVSQSPRYKVAKRGQDVALRCDPISGHVSLFWYQQALGQGPEFLTYFQNEAQLDKSGLPSDRFFAERPEGSVSTLKIQRTQQEDSAVYLCASSPTEGLGGTEAFFGQGTRLTVV.

The chain uses TRBV30 and TRBJ2-7; D gene ambiguous. V dropped 3 bases and J dropped 1 base, with 10 bases sitting between them. Germline loops: CDR1 GTSNPN, CDR2 SVGIG (reference sequence). This CDR3 is 13 amino acids long. The CDR3 is CAWSSGGSYEQYF. CDR3 in DNA: TGTGCCTGGAGCAGTGGCGGATCCTACGAGCAGTACTTC.

This sequence joins TRBV7-6 and TRBJ2-7; D call uncertain. Germline V gene sequence: CDR1 SGHVS, CDR2 FNYEAQ. Trimming took off 5 bases at V and 6 bases at J, with 20 bases between the two ends. This CDR3 spans 15 amino acids. DNA of the CDR3: TGTGCCAGCAGCGCCAGATCCCTCCCGTTTATCGAGCAGTACTTC. Translating gives CASSARSLPFIEQYF.

V gene TRBV21-1 combines with J gene TRBJ1-5; no DNA check was done on the table's D call, TRBD1. TRBV21-1 is a pseudogene segment. The CDR3 is made up of 14 amino acids. The CDR3 nucleotides are TGTGCCAGCAGCAATGGGGGCTACAATCAGCCCCAGCATTTT. Residues: CASSNGGYNQPQHF.

V usage is TRBV10-3 and J usage is TRBJ1-2, with D tentatively TRBD1 (6 bases). Germline lookup yields CDR1 ENHRY and CDR2 SYGVKD. Between the trimmed V and J ends, which lost 6 bases and 6 bases, there was a span of 14 bases. CDR3 length: 13 amino acids. CDR3 sequence (DNA): TGTGCCATCAGAGCAGGGGCAGAGGATGGCTACACCTTC. Translating it yields CAIRAGAEDGYTF.